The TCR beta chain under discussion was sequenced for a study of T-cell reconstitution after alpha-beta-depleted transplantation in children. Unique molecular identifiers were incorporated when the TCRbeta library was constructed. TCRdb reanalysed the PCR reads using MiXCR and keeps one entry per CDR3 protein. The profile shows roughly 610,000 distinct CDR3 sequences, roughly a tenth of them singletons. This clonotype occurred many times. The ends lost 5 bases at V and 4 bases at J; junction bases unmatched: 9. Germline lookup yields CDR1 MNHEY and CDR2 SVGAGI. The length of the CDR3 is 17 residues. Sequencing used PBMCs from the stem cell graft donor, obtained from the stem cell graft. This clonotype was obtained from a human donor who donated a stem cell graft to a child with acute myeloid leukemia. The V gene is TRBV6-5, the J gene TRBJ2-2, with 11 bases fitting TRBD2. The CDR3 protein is CASSQTSGTSGTGELFF. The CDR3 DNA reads TGTGCCAGCAGTCAGACTAGCGGGACCTCGGGCACCGGGGAGCTGTTTTTT.